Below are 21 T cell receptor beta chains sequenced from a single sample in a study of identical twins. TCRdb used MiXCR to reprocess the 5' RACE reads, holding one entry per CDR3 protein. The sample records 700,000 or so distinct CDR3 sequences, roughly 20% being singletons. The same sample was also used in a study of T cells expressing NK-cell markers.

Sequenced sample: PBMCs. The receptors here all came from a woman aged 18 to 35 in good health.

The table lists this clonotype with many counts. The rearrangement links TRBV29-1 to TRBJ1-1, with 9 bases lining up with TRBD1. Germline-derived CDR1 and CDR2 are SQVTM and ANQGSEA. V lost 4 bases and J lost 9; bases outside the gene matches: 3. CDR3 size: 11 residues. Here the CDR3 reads CSVVGTGKAFF. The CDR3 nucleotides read TGCAGCGTTGTAGGGACAGGGAAAGCTTTCTTT.

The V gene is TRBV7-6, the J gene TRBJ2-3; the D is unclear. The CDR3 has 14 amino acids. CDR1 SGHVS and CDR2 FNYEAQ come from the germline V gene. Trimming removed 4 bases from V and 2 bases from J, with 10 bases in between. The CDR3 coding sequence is TGTGCCAGCAGCTCAGCGAGATCCACAGATACGCAGTATTTT. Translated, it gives CASSSARSTDTQYF. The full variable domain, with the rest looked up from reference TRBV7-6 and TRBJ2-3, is GAGVSQSPRYKVTKRGQDVALRCDPISGHVSLYWYRQALGQGPEFLTYFNYEAQQDKSGLPNDRFSAERPEGSISTLTIQRTEQRDSAMYRCASSSARSTDTQYFGPGTRLTVL.

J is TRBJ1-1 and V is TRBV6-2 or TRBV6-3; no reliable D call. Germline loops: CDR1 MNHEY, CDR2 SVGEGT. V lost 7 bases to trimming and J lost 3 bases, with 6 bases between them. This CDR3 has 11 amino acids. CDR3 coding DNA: TGTGCCAGCAAAATCGACACTGAAGCTTTCTTT. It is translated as CASKIDTEAFF.

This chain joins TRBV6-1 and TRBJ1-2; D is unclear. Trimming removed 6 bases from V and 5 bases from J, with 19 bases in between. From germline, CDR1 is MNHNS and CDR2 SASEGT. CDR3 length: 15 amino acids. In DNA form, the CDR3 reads TGTGCCAGCAGACTAGGAGGGCGCCCGGGTTATGGCTACACCTTC. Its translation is CASRLGGRPGYGYTF.

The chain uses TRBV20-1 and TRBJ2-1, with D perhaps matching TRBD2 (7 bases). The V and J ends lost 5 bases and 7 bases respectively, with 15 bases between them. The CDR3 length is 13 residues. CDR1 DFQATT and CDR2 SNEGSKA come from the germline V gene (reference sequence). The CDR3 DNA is TGCAGTGCTTTCAGGGAGGGGGGAAATGAGCAGTTCTTC. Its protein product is CSAFREGGNEQFF.

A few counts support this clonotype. The CDR3 sequence is CASSSGQPTDTQYF. The CDR3 bases are TGTGCCAGCAGCTCGGGACAGCCCACAGATACGCAGTATTTT. The gene calls are TRBV7-3 and TRBJ2-3; 7 bases align to TRBD1. The V and J ends lost 4 bases and 2 bases, in that order; junction bases with no gene match: 3. Per germline, CDR1 SGHTA and CDR2 FQGTGA. The CDR3 is 14 residues long.

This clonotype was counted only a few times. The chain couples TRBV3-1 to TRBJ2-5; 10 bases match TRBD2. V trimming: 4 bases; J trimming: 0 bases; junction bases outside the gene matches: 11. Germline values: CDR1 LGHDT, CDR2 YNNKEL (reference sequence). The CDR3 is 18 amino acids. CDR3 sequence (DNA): TGTGCCAGCAGCCTCAGCGGGAGGGCGGTAGGGTACCAAGAGACCCAGTACTTC. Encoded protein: CASSLSGRAVGYQETQYF.

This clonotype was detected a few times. CDR3 nucleotide sequence: TGCGCCAGCAGCTTAGCAGCGGGAGGAGTCCACGAGCAGTACTTC. Its protein product is CASSLAAGGVHEQYF. The V gene is TRBV5-1, the J gene TRBJ2-7; TRBD2 agrees at 9 bases. J gave up 5 bases and V 2 bases, and 8 bases lay outside the gene matches. The CDR3 consists of 15 residues. CDR1 and CDR2 (germline): SGHRS, YFSETQ.

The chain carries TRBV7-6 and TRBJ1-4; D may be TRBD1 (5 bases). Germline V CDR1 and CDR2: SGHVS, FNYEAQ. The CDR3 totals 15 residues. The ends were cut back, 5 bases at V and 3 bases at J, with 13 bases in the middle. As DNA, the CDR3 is TGTGCCAGCAGCCCCGGTGGGGGAGCTAATGAAAAACTGTTTTTT. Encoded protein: CASSPGGGANEKLFF.

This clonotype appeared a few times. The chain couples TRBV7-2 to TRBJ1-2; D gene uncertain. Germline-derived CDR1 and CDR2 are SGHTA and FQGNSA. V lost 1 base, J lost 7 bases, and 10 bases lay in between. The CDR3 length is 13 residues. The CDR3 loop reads CASSLVIGSGYTF. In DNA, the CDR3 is TGTGCCAGCAGCTTAGTCATCGGTTCTGGCTACACCTTC.

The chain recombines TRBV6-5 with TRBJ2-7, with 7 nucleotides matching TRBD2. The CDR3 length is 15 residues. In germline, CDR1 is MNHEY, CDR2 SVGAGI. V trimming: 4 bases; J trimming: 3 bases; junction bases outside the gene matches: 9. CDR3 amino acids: CASSSRIQRGYEQYF. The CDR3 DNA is TGTGCCAGCAGTTCTAGGATTCAGCGGGGCTACGAGCAGTACTTC.

Written as DNA, the CDR3 is TGTGCCACCAGTGACACAGGGCATGCAGATACGCAGTATTTT. This encodes CATSDTGHADTQYF. The chain has TRBV24-1 and TRBJ2-3, with a tentative D call TRBD1 (6 bases). Germline-derived CDR1 and CDR2 are KGHDR and SFDVKD. The V end lost 4 bases, the J end lost 4 bases, and 11 bases lay between the germline ends. There are 14 residues in the CDR3.

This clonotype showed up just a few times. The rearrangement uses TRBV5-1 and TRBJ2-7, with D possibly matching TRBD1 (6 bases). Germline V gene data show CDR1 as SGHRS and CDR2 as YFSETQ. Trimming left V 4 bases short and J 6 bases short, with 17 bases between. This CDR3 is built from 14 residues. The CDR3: CASSTQGRGSEQYF. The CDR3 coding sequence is TGCGCCAGCAGCACACAGGGAAGAGGGTCCGAGCAGTACTTC.

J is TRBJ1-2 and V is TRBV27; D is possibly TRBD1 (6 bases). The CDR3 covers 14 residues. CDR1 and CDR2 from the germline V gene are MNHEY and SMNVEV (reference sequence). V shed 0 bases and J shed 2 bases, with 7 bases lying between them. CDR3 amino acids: CASSLSGQNYGYTF. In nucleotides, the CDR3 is TGTGCCAGCAGTTTATCCGGACAGAACTATGGCTACACCTTC.

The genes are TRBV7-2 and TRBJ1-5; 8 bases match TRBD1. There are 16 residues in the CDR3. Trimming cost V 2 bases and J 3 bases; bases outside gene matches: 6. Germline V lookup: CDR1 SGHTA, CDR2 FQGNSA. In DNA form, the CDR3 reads TGTGCCAGCAGCTTATCGACAGGGGCAGTCAATCAGCCCCAGCATTTT. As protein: CASSLSTGAVNQPQHF.

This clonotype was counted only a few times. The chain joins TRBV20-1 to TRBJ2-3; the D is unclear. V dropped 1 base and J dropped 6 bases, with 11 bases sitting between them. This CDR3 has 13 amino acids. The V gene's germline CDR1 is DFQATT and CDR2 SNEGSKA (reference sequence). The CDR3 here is CSARGPLGDTQYF. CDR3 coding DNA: TGCAGTGCTAGAGGGCCGCTGGGGGATACGCAGTATTTT.

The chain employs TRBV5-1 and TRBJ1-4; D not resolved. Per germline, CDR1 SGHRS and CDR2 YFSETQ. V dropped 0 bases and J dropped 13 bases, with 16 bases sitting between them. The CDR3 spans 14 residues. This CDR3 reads CASSLVNRVQGLFF. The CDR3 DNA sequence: TGCGCCAGCAGCTTGGTTAATAGGGTCCAAGGACTGTTTTTT.

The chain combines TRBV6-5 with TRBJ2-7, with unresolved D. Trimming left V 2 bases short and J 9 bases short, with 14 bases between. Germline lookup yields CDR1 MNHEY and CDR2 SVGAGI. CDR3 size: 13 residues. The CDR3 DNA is TGTGCCAGCAGTTACAGTACTGGGCGCCCGCAGTACTTC. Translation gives CASSYSTGRPQYF.

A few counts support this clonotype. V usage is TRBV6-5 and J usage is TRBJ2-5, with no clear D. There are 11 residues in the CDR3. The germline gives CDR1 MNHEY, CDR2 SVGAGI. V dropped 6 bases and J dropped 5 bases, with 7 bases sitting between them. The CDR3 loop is CASRLAETQYF. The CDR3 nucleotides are TGTGCCAGCAGGCTGGCCGAGACCCAGTACTTC.

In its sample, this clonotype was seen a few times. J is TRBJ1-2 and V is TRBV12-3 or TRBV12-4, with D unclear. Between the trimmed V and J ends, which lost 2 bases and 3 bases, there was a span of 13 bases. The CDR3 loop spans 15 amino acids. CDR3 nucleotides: TGTGCCAGCAGTTTACTAAGGACCGGGGACTATGGCTACACCTTC. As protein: CASSLLRTGDYGYTF.

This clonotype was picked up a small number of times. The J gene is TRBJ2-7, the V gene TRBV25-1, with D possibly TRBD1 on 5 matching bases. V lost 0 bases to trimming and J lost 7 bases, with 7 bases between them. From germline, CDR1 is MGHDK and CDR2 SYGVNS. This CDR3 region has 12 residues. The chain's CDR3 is CASSEYAGEQYF. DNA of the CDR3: TGTGCCAGCAGTGAATATGCAGGGGAGCAGTACTTC.